This paragraph reports one T cell receptor (beta chain). The source of the sample is a study of blood T cell repertoires in COVID-19. Study information: T cells, B-cell-depleted T cells, or PBMCs supplied cDNA or gDNA.

CDR1 and CDR2 from the germline V gene are SGHRS and YFSETQ. V was cut by 4 bases and J by 0 bases, with 11 bases left in between. This CDR3 comprises 14 residues. Per the authors' pipeline: Amplification from reference gene primers served as the basis for estimated nucleated cell counts. Clones were sequenced by immunoSEQ multiplex PCR, and TCRdb holds only the in-frame ones, with some missing. V and J calls and clone size are those listed in that table; D and trimming were worked out from the DNA. Here the sample spans 150,000 or so clones, about 91% being singletons. Sequenced input: peripheral blood. This receptor was taken from a man aged 45-60 years with acute or convalescent COVID-19. J is TRBJ2-7 and V is TRBV5-1; possibly TRBD1 for D (5 bases). CDR3 protein: CASSADNYSYEQYF. The CDR3 nucleotides are TGCGCCAGCAGCGCGGACAATTACTCCTACGAGCAGTACTTC.